What follows are 13 T cell receptor beta chains derived from one specimen sequenced in a study of blood T cell repertoires in COVID-19. TCRdb's copy holds only in-frame clones and misses some; the assay was immunoSEQ multiplex PCR. The top ten clones hold roughly 10% of a sample with more than 20,000 clones, 90% of them seen once. Sequencing was performed on peripheral blood. These receptors were taken from a man in his 70s with acute or convalescent COVID-19.

This chain connects TRBV2 to TRBJ2-5; a possible D gene is TRBD1 (6 bases). The CDR3 length is 15 residues. The V and J ends lost 4 bases and 5 bases respectively, with 17 bases between them. From germline, CDR1 is SNHLY and CDR2 FYNNEI. The CDR3 DNA sequence: TGTGCCAGCAGTGGGGCAGGGGTAAAATTGGAGACCCAGTACTTC. It codes for CASSGAGVKLETQYF. The full variable domain, completed using reference TRBV2 and TRBJ2-5, is EPEVTQTPSHQVTQMGQEVILRCVPISNHLYFYWYRQILGQKVEFLVSFYNNEISEKSEIFDDQFSVERPDGSNFTLKIRSTKLEDSAMYFCASSGAGVKLETQYFGPGTRLLVL.

The chain carries TRBV7-3 and TRBJ1-1; a weak D match, TRBD1 (6 bases). The CDR3 extends over 16 amino acids. Germline V gene data show CDR1 as SGHTA and CDR2 as FQGTGA. V dropped 2 bases and J dropped 0 bases, with 13 bases sitting between them. CDR3 sequence: CASSLDGTGLNTEAFF. DNA of the CDR3: TGTGCCAGCAGCTTAGACGGAACAGGGTTGAACACTGAAGCTTTCTTT. The full variable domain, in which reference TRBV7-3 and TRBJ1-1 provide the parts outside the CDR3, is GAGVSQTPSNKVTEKGKYVELRCDPISGHTALYWYRQSLGQGPEFLIYFQGTGAADDSGLPNDRFFAVRPEGSVSTLKIQRTERGDSAVYLCASSLDGTGLNTEAFFGQGTRLTVV.

The V call is TRBV12-5, the J call TRBJ2-7; D is possibly TRBD1 (6 bases). Germline V gives CDR1 LGHNT, CDR2 FRNRAP. The CDR3 totals 15 residues. The germline V and J ends were trimmed by 5 bases and 4 bases, with 18 bases remaining between them. The CDR3 nucleotides are TGTGCTAGTGGTCACGACCCGACAGGATTATACGAGCAGTACTTC. This encodes CASGHDPTGLYEQYF.

DNA for the CDR3: TGTGCCAGCTCACCACTGGGACAGTTGAGCTCCTATAATTCACCCCTCCACTTT. It codes for CASSPLGQLSSYNSPLHF. The V gene is TRBV18, the J gene TRBJ1-6, with TRBD1 matching over 7 bases. Unmatched junction bases numbered 6, after V lost 1 base and J lost 0 bases. The CDR3 is 18 residues long. The V gene's germline CDR1 is KGHSH and CDR2 LQKENI.

This rearrangement joins TRBV7-9 to TRBJ2-5, with TRBD1 matching 8 bases. The CDR3 runs 16 residues. Unmatched junction bases numbered 12, after V lost 5 bases and J lost 4 bases. The V gene's germline CDR1 is SEHNR and CDR2 FQNEAQ (reference sequence). This CDR3 is CASSPSDREILETQYF. The DNA for the CDR3 is TGTGCCAGCAGCCCATCGGACAGGGAGATTTTAGAGACCCAGTACTTC.

In its sample, this clone was seen once. V usage is TRBV21-1 and J usage is TRBJ1-5. TRBV21-1 is described as a pseudogene. The CDR3 has 17 residues. CDR3 amino acids: CASSKSGKGRFNQPQHF. The CDR3, as DNA: TGTGCCAGCAGCAAATCCGGGAAGGGGAGGTTCAATCAGCCCCAGCATTTT.

The rearrangement links TRBV5-1 to TRBJ2-5, with TRBD1 matching 7 bases. V was pared by 4 bases and J by 5 bases, with 8 bases of the junction left unmatched. This CDR3 is 14 amino acids long. CDR1 and CDR2 from the germline V gene are SGHRS and YFSETQ. In nucleotides, the CDR3 is TGCGCCAGCAGCGAATTACAGGGGTGGGAGACCCAGTACTTC. It is translated as CASSELQGWETQYF.

The rearrangement links TRBV4-1 to TRBJ2-1; the match to TRBD2 covers 8 bases. The V and J ends lost 1 base and 1 base, in that order; junction bases with no gene match: 3. Germline CDR1 MGHRA, CDR2 YSYEKL. The CDR3 runs 16 residues. CDR3 sequence reads: CASSQGLAWSYNEQFF. In DNA form, the CDR3 reads TGCGCCAGCAGCCAAGGACTAGCGTGGTCCTACAATGAGCAGTTCTTC.

The V call is TRBV18, the J call TRBJ2-3; D uncertain. V lost 3 bases and J lost 0, with 4 bases in between. This CDR3 region has 13 residues. CDR1 KGHSH and CDR2 LQKENI come from the germline V gene. CDR3 region: CASSPPSTDTQYF. The CDR3 nucleotides read TGTGCCAGCTCACCCCCTAGCACAGATACGCAGTATTTT.

This rearrangement joins TRBV9 to TRBJ1-3; perhaps TRBD1 as D (5 bases). V was cut by 4 bases and J by 7 bases, with 18 bases left in between. Looked up from germline, CDR1 is SGDLS and CDR2 is YYNGEE. The CDR3 spans 15 residues. CDR3 bases: TGTGCCAGCAGCCCACTTACGACAGTAAGGAACACCATATATTTT. This sequence encodes CASSPLTTVRNTIYF.

This clone was observed once. The J gene is TRBJ2-5, the V gene TRBV29-1; a possible D gene is TRBD2 (6 bases). V lost 6 bases and J lost 5, with 19 bases in between. The CDR3 has 14 amino acids. The germline CDR1 and CDR2 sequences are SQVTM and ANQGSEA. Written as DNA, the CDR3 is TGCAGCGTCTCGCGTAGACTAGGCGCCGAGACCCAGTACTTC. This encodes CSVSRRLGAETQYF.

V usage is TRBV29-1 and J usage is TRBJ2-7; D might be TRBD2 (6 bases). The CDR3 totals 12 residues. V was cut by 4 bases and J by 4 bases, with 11 bases left in between. CDR1 and CDR2 from the germline V gene are SQVTM and ANQGSEA. CDR3 nucleotides: TGCAGCGTTGCCGGGAGCCCTTACGAGCAGTACTTC. The encoded protein is CSVAGSPYEQYF.

The chain is built from TRBV18 and TRBJ1-2; D possibly corresponds to TRBD1 (5 bases). There are 16 residues in the CDR3. V lost 3 bases to trimming and J lost 4 bases, with 18 bases between them. Germline values: CDR1 KGHSH, CDR2 LQKENI. In DNA, the CDR3 is TGTGCCAGCTCACCCCAGGAAGACAGCGCCTTCTATGGCTACACCTTC. Its translation is CASSPQEDSAFYGYTF.